This T cell receptor (beta chain) emerged from a study of T cell responses to AZD1222 COVID-19 vaccine. Only in-frame clones appear in the TCRdb table, and some are missing; sequencing was by immunoSEQ multiplex PCR. The sample lists approximately 150,000 clones, roughly nine tenths occurring once. This CDR3 is 13 amino acids long. Per the germline V gene, CDR1 is MNHEY and CDR2 is SMNVEV (reference sequence). Trimming left V 4 bases short and J 8 bases short, with 15 bases between. The rearrangement links TRBV27 to TRBJ2-7; either TRBD1 or TRBD2 may fit D (5 bases each). The TCR comes from an adult in good health. Sequenced material: peripheral blood, taken on day 0 of AZD1222 vaccination. The CDR3 region is CASSWGTETKQYF. CDR3 sequence (DNA): TGTGCCAGCAGTTGGGGGACGGAGACCAAGCAGTACTTC.